What follows describes a single TCR beta chain. This sample is part of a study of blood T cell repertoires in COVID-19. Repertoires were generated with immunoSEQ multiplex PCR, while TCRdb's copy carries only in-frame clones and drops some. The sample carries tens of thousands of clones, 90% recorded once. Germline CDR1 reads MNHEY; CDR2 reads SVGAGI. CDR3 length: 15 residues. J lost 8 bases, V lost 5 bases, and 9 bases had no gene match. This rearrangement joins TRBV6-5 to TRBJ1-6, with 7 bases that match TRBD1. This TCR came from a man aged 18 to 35 with COVID-19, enrolled during active disease. Source material: peripheral blood. The CDR3 DNA follows: TGTGCCAGCAGTCTCCAGGGGGTCATGTATTCACCCCTCCACTTT. Protein: CASSLQGVMYSPLHF.